The 9 T cell receptor beta chains below were found in one sample sequenced in a study of CD8 T cells in ankylosing spondylitis (dated by TCRdb to the late 2010s). Library preparation employed 5' RACE. The instrument given in TCRdb is Illumina HiSeq 2500. In-frame beta chains were kept once TCRdb had trimmed the public reads at Q25 with fastp and called clones with MiXCR. A single entry per CDR3 protein holds the most common genes and DNA from its merged rows. Here the sample has just over 350,000 distinct CDR3 sequences; roughly 20% occur a single time. Around 13% of the sample rests with the top ten. The specimen was blood, either unsorted or a sorted T cell fraction (not recorded which). The receptors here all came from a male donor with ankylosing spondylitis or in good health (not recorded which).

The sample holds a few counts of this clonotype. The chain carries TRBV11-1 and TRBJ2-1; 15 nucleotides agree with TRBD2. This CDR3 comprises 19 residues. Germline CDR1 and CDR2: SGHAT and FQDESV (reference sequence). V dropped 2 bases and J dropped 2; count of bases not matched to a gene: 7. CDR3 in amino acids: CASSLMGLAGGGAYNEQFF. CDR3 nucleotide sequence: TGTGCCAGCAGCTTAATGGGACTAGCGGGGGGAGGGGCCTACAATGAGCAGTTCTTC.

This clonotype was seen a handful of times. Here the CDR3 DNA reads TGTGCCAGCAGCCTTCAAGGGGCCACAGATACGCAGTATTTT. Its protein is CASSLQGATDTQYF. V and J are TRBV7-2 and TRBJ2-3, with a weak D call TRBD1 (5 bases). Germline values: CDR1 SGHTA, CDR2 FQGNSA. Trimming took 5 bases from V and 2 from J, leaving 11 bases between them. The CDR3 is 14 residues long. The whole variable domain, remainder taken from reference TRBV7-2 and TRBJ2-3, is GAGVSQSPSNKVTEKGKDVELRCDPISGHTALYWYRQSLGQGLEFLIYFQGNSAPDKSGLPSDRFSAERTGGSVSTLTIQRTQQEDSAVYLCASSLQGATDTQYFGPGTRLTVL.

This clonotype was counted a few times. This rearrangement joins TRBV29-1 to TRBJ2-7, with TRBD1 matching 9 bases. Germline V gene lookup returns CDR1 SQVTM and CDR2 ANQGSEA. V shed 4 bases and J 3 bases; nucleotides not matched to a gene: 1. The CDR3 loop spans 12 amino acids. CDR3 sequence reads: CSVVTGGYEQYF. The CDR3 bases are TGCAGCGTTGTGACAGGGGGCTACGAGCAGTACTTC.

The CDR3 protein is CSVEYVGGPDTQYF. DNA of the CDR3: TGCAGCGTTGAATACGTGGGGGGCCCAGATACGCAGTATTTT. V and J are TRBV29-1 and TRBJ2-3; D may match TRBD1 or TRBD2 (6 bases each). The CDR3 totals 14 residues. The V gene's germline CDR1 is SQVTM and CDR2 ANQGSEA. Trimming pared 2 bases from V and 4 bases from J, leaving 13 bases between.

The CDR3 region has the DNA TGCGCCAGCTCCCCGGGACTAGCGGGGAACGGGGCAGATACGCAGTATTTT. It specifies CASSPGLAGNGADTQYF. The genes are TRBV10-2 and TRBJ2-3; 13 bases are shared with TRBD2. The CDR3 is 17 residues long. The ends lost 8 bases at V and 4 bases at J; junction bases unmatched: 12. CDR1 and CDR2 (germline): WSHSY, SAAADI.

A few counts support this clonotype. The chain has TRBV10-3 and TRBJ2-5, with a possible D match to TRBD2 (6 bases). The CDR3 runs 16 residues. With 0 bases removed from V and 2 bases from J, the gap between germline ends came to 13 bases. CDR1 is ENHRY and CDR2 is SYGVKD in the germline V gene. CDR3 DNA: TGTGCCATCAGTGAGTCGGCGCCCGCGGGACAAGAGACCCAGTACTTC. Translation gives CAISESAPAGQETQYF.

V and J are TRBV7-9 and TRBJ2-7, with a possible D match to TRBD2 (5 bases). The CDR3 length is 15 residues. CDR1 SEHNR and CDR2 FQNEAQ come from the germline V gene (reference sequence). Trimming cost V 1 base and J 3 bases, with 13 bases left between them. CDR3 coding DNA: TGTGCCAGCAGCTTAGAGGAGGACGTAGACTACGAGCAGTACTTC. Translated, it gives CASSLEEDVDYEQYF.

The chain is built from TRBV20-1 and TRBJ2-7; the match to TRBD2 covers 7 bases. There are 12 residues in the CDR3. CDR1 DFQATT and CDR2 SNEGSKA come from the germline V gene (reference sequence). J was trimmed by 4 bases and V by 3 bases; bases with no gene match: 3. CDR3 in amino acids: CSARPLAYEQYF. In DNA, the CDR3 is TGCAGTGCTAGGCCACTAGCGTACGAGCAGTACTTC.

The rearrangement joins TRBV28 to TRBJ2-2, with D possibly matching TRBD1 (5 bases). Deletions cut 10 bases from V and 6 bases from J, with 18 bases between. CDR1 and CDR2 from the germline V gene are MDHEN and SYDVKM. The CDR3 is 14 residues long. The CDR3 sequence: CATTAGSGAGELFF. CDR3 in DNA: TGTGCCACCACTGCAGGGTCTGGGGCCGGGGAGCTGTTTTTT. The full variable domain, in which reference TRBV28 and TRBJ2-2 provide the parts outside the CDR3, is DVKVTQSSRYLVKRTGEKVFLECVQDMDHENMFWYRQDPGLGLRLIYFSYDVKMKEKGDIPEGYSVSREKKERFSLILESASTNQTSMYLCATTAGSGAGELFFGEGSRLTVL.